Below are 21 T cell receptor beta chains sequenced from a single sample in a study of shared clonotypes between healthy human individuals. Terminally differentiated effector memory CD45RA+ cells were excluded by CCR7 positive selection of CD45RO-negative cells. Sequencing was performed with immunoSEQ multiplex PCR; in TCRdb, only in-frame clones are kept and a portion is missing. In the table there are about 2.1 million clones, under 95% of which are singletons. The specimen sequenced was naive CD8+ T cells from PBMCs. These receptors all stem from a man in his late teens or twenties in good health. Some clones in this sample may be carry-over from other donors' samples.

The V and J genes are TRBV4-1 and TRBJ2-1, with a possible D match to TRBD1 (5 bases). Trimming cost V 0 bases and J 6 bases, with 12 bases left between them. CDR1 MGHRA and CDR2 YSYEKL come from the germline V gene. This CDR3 is 15 amino acids long. The CDR3 nucleotides are TGCGCCAGCAGCCAAGATCTGGGGCGGACCAATGAGCAGTTCTTC. Translating it yields CASSQDLGRTNEQFF.

The chain carries TRBV9 and TRBJ2-7; TRBD1 agrees at 8 bases. CDR1 is SGDLS and CDR2 is YYNGEE in the germline V gene. Trimming at V came to 3 bases and at J to 2 bases, leaving 4 bases not matched to a gene. The CDR3 runs 14 residues. CDR3 nucleotide sequence: TGTGCCAGCAGCGGGGACAGGAGCCCCTACGAGCAGTACTTC. Amino acid sequence: CASSGDRSPYEQYF. The variable domain in full, with the rest retrieved from reference TRBV9 and TRBJ2-7, is DSGVTQTPKHLITATGQRVTLRCSPRSGDLSVYWYQQSLDQGLQFLIQYYNGEERAKGNILERFSAQQFPDLHSELNLSSLELGDSALYFCASSGDRSPYEQYFGPGTRLTVT.

The CDR3 sequence: CASSPFPGGEQYF. CDR3 nucleotides: TGTGCCAGCAGCCCCTTTCCGGGTGGCGAGCAGTACTTC. This chain uses TRBV5-6 with TRBJ2-7; no reliable D call. V was trimmed by 4 bases and J by 6 bases, leaving 14 bases between them. CDR3 length: 13 amino acids. Germline values: CDR1 SGHDT, CDR2 YYEEEE.

The rearrangement links TRBV27 to TRBJ1-1; the D is unclear. CDR1 and CDR2 (germline): MNHEY, SMNVEV (reference sequence). Between the trimmed V and J ends, which lost 3 bases and 0 bases, there was a span of 8 bases. The CDR3 length is 14 residues. The DNA for the CDR3 is TGTGCCAGCAGTTTGGGGTGGATGAACACTGAAGCTTTCTTT. This sequence encodes CASSLGWMNTEAFF.

As to this clone: Other DNA sequences in the sample encode the same CDR3. The chain joins TRBV27 to TRBJ2-2; perhaps TRBD1 as D (5 bases). V was cut by 4 bases and J by 6 bases, with 9 bases left in between. Germline CDR1 is MNHEY and CDR2 is SMNVEV (reference sequence). The CDR3 covers 13 residues. CDR3 in amino acids: CASSSRVPGELFF. The CDR3 nucleotides read TGTGCCAGCAGTTCCAGGGTCCCCGGGGAGCTGTTTTTT.

The CDR3 coding sequence is TGCGCCAGCAGCTTGGGCCCAGTTTCGGCAGGGCTCGAGCAGTACTTC. Residues: CASSLGPVSAGLEQYF. V gene TRBV5-1 combines with J gene TRBJ2-7, with D maybe TRBD1 (5 bases). Germline loops: CDR1 SGHRS, CDR2 YFSETQ. This CDR3 region has 16 residues. V lost 0 bases and J lost 6, with 19 bases in between.

V usage is TRBV28 and J usage is TRBJ2-5; maybe TRBD1 (5 bases). Germline CDR1 is MDHEN and CDR2 is SYDVKM. The ends were cut back, 7 bases at V and 5 bases at J, with 14 bases in the middle. CDR3 length: 13 amino acids. CDR3 in amino acids: CASISLQGETQYF. The CDR3 DNA is TGTGCCAGCATCTCGCTCCAGGGTGAGACCCAGTACTTC.

This clone appeared once. The rearrangement joins TRBV27 to TRBJ1-5; the D gene is possibly TRBD1 (6 bases). Trimming pared 4 bases from V and 5 bases from J, leaving 15 bases between. From germline, CDR1 is MNHEY and CDR2 SMNVEV (reference sequence). The CDR3 has 15 residues. The CDR3 nucleotides read TGTGCCAGCAGTTCGAGACAGGCTCCCTATCAGCCCCAGCATTTT. Encoded protein: CASSSRQAPYQPQHF.

This chain connects TRBV11-2 to TRBJ2-1; 12 positions agree with TRBD2. CDR1 SGHAT and CDR2 FQNNGV come from the germline V gene. The V segment lost 3 bases and the J segment 6 bases; nucleotides outside the gene matches: 6. The CDR3 is made up of 16 amino acids. The CDR3 bases are TGTGCCAGCAGCTTTGGGGGACTAGCGGGTTTCAATGAGCAGTTCTTC. Protein sequence: CASSFGGLAGFNEQFF. Combining the CDR3 with reference TRBV11-2 and TRBJ2-1 gives the whole variable domain EAGVAQSPRYKIIEKRQSVAFWCNPISGHATLYWYQQILGQGPKLLIQFQNNGVVDDSQLPKDRFSAERLKGVDSTLKIQPAKLEDSAVYLCASSFGGLAGFNEQFFGPGTRLTVL.

This chain joins TRBV29-1 and TRBJ2-5, with D possibly being TRBD2 (6 bases). Trimming shortened V by 4 bases and J by 4 bases, and 19 bases separated the two germline ends. This CDR3 region has 15 residues. Per the germline V gene, CDR1 is SQVTM and CDR2 is ANQGSEA. The CDR3 region has the DNA TGCAGCGTTGTGGCGGGAAAAATTAGAGTAGAGACCCAGTACTTC. This translates into CSVVAGKIRVETQYF.

This rearrangement joins TRBV11-1 to TRBJ2-2; 10 nucleotides match TRBD2. The CDR3 covers 16 residues. The trim removed 6 bases at V and 1 base at J, leaving 5 bases unmatched. Germline lookup yields CDR1 SGHAT and CDR2 FQDESV (reference sequence). The DNA of the CDR3 is TGTGCCAGCAGTTGGACTAGCGGTCAGAACACCGGGGAGCTGTTTTTT. Protein: CASSWTSGQNTGELFF.

The chain employs TRBV4-1 and TRBJ1-2; a weak D match, TRBD1 (6 bases). This CDR3 contains 18 residues. Germline V gene lookup returns CDR1 MGHRA and CDR2 YSYEKL. V was trimmed by 2 bases and J by 4 bases, leaving 23 bases between them. The CDR3 coding sequence is TGCGCCAGCAGCCAACTGAGTTTGATAGGACAGAGTTTCTATGGCTACACCTTC. It is translated as CASSQLSLIGQSFYGYTF.

V and J are TRBV15 and TRBJ2-7; no clear D gene. The CDR3 loop spans 16 amino acids. V lost 0 bases, J lost 0 bases, and 12 bases lay in between. Per the germline V gene, CDR1 is LNHNV and CDR2 is YYDKDF (reference sequence). The CDR3 bases are TGTGCCACCAGCAGAGAAAGGACCCAGAGCTCCTACGAGCAGTACTTC. Protein sequence: CATSRERTQSSYEQYF.

The chain joins TRBV6-6 to TRBJ2-7; D is perhaps TRBD1 (5 bases). CDR1 and CDR2 (germline): MNHNY, SVGAGI (reference sequence). The CDR3 length is 14 residues. V was shortened by 5 bases and J by 1 base, with 12 bases between the two germline ends. CDR3 amino acids: CASSGQGRSYEQYF. CDR3 nucleotides: TGTGCCAGCAGTGGGCAGGGAAGATCCTACGAGCAGTACTTC.

The chain carries TRBV2 and TRBJ2-1, with a tentative D call TRBD1 (7 bases). Per germline, CDR1 SNHLY and CDR2 FYNNEI. The CDR3 has 17 amino acids. The ends were cut back, 8 bases at V and 4 bases at J, with 24 bases in the middle. The DNA of the CDR3 is TGTGCCAGCTTGGAGGGGTCAACCGGGACAGCGTACAATGAGCAGTTCTTC. Translation gives CASLEGSTGTAYNEQFF.

To note about this clone: Other DNA sequences from this sample encode an identical CDR3 as well. This rearrangement joins TRBV13 to TRBJ1-5; D unresolved. CDR1 is PRHDT, CDR2 FYEKMQ, per germline (reference sequence). Trimming took 4 bases from V and 7 from J, leaving 8 bases between them. The CDR3 sequence is 12 residues long. This CDR3 is CASSSGGQPQHF. CDR3 in DNA: TGTGCCAGCAGCTCGGGCGGACAGCCCCAGCATTTT. Looking up the rest from reference TRBV13 and TRBJ1-5 gives the full variable domain: AAGVIQSPRHLIKEKRETATLKCYPIPRHDTVYWYQQGPGQDPQFLISFYEKMQSDKGSIPDRFSAQQFSDYHSELNMSSLELGDSALYFCASSSGGQPQHFGDGTRLSIL.

The chain recombines TRBV7-6 with TRBJ1-5; the D is unclear. The CDR3 has 15 residues. The V and J ends lost 0 bases and 6 bases respectively, with 12 bases between them. The V gene's germline CDR1 is SGHVS and CDR2 FNYEAQ. CDR3 nucleotide sequence: TGTGCCAGCAGCTTAGCCCCCGCGGAGGCTCAGCCCCAGCATTTT. It specifies CASSLAPAEAQPQHF. Full variable domain (rest looked up from reference TRBV7-6 and TRBJ1-5): GAGVSQSPRYKVTKRGQDVALRCDPISGHVSLYWYRQALGQGPEFLTYFNYEAQQDKSGLPNDRFSAERPEGSISTLTIQRTEQRDSAMYRCASSLAPAEAQPQHFGDGTRLSIL.

This clone showed up just once. This rearrangement joins TRBV5-5 to TRBJ2-7; 7 bases are a match to TRBD1. The CDR3 totals 14 residues. Trimming removed 0 bases from V and 3 bases from J; junction bases left unmatched: 3. Germline CDR1 and CDR2: SGHKS and YYEKEE (reference sequence). CDR3 sequence: CASSLAGQIYEQYF. CDR3 sequence (DNA): TGTGCCAGCAGCTTGGCGGGACAGATCTACGAGCAGTACTTC.

V gene TRBV4-3 combines with J gene TRBJ1-2, with TRBD1 as a possible D gene (5 bases). Trimming took 1 base from V and 3 from J, leaving 12 bases between them. The CDR3 has 15 amino acids. Germline V gene data show CDR1 as LGHNA and CDR2 as YSLEER. The CDR3 loop is CASSQVLGRDYGYTF. CDR3 DNA sequence: TGCGCCAGCAGCCAAGTACTCGGCAGGGACTATGGCTACACCTTC.

This sequence joins TRBV4-1 and TRBJ1-3, with D maybe TRBD1 (5 bases). V lost 1 base and J 2 bases, leaving 12 bases between the germline ends. The CDR3 totals 16 residues. Germline CDR1 and CDR2: MGHRA and YSYEKL. CDR3 loop: CASSQVVGRAGNTIYF. The DNA for the CDR3 is TGCGCCAGCAGCCAAGTTGTCGGCAGGGCTGGAAACACCATATATTTT.

This clone was counted once. The chain joins TRBV27 to TRBJ2-7; D assignment may be TRBD1 or TRBD2 (5 bases each). This CDR3 region has 16 residues. The germline CDR1 and CDR2 sequences are MNHEY and SMNVEV (reference sequence). Trimming shortened V by 2 bases and J by 2 bases, and 16 bases separated the two germline ends. The CDR3 loop reads CASSLSLRGLTYEQYF. The CDR3, as DNA: TGTGCCAGCAGTTTAAGTCTTCGGGGCCTAACCTACGAGCAGTACTTC.